The sequence of this T cell receptor beta chain was determined in a study of T cells in Graves' hyperthyroidism and ophthalmopathy. Whole-study findings and limits: Median prediction lead before ophthalmopathy onset was about 6.5 months with the model.

RNA transcripts yielded amplified TCR beta CDR3 regions. The HTBI primer set served for first-round RT-PCR of the TCR CDR3. TCRdb itself ran the multiplex PCR reads through MiXCR, one entry per CDR3 protein. The sample has over 550,000 distinct CDR3 sequences; approximately 15% are singletons. Together with thyroid ultrasound, orbital computed tomography, serum thyroxine and TRAb, clinical symptoms were used for diagnoses. In its sample, this clonotype was seen a few times. Its matching antigen is unknown. V was shortened by 5 bases and J by 2 bases, with 16 bases between the two germline ends. The CDR3 has 16 residues. In germline, CDR1 is SEHNR, CDR2 FQNEAQ (reference sequence).

The sequence derives from a woman aged 18-30 years with Graves' hyperthyroidism. The gene calls are TRBV7-9 and TRBJ2-1, with D possibly being TRBD1 or TRBD2 (6 bases each). Sequenced sample: blood. CDR3 nucleotides: TGTGCCAGCAGCCCCCGGTGGGGGGCCGCCTACAATGAGCAGTTCTTC. It translates to CASSPRWGAAYNEQFF. Filled out from reference TRBV7-9 and TRBJ2-1, the complete variable domain reads DTGVSQNPRHKITKRGQNVTFRCDPISEHNRLYWYRQTLGQGPEFLTYFQNEAQLEKSRLLSDRFSAERPKGSFSTLEIQRTEQGDSAMYLCASSPRWGAAYNEQFFGPGTRLTVL.